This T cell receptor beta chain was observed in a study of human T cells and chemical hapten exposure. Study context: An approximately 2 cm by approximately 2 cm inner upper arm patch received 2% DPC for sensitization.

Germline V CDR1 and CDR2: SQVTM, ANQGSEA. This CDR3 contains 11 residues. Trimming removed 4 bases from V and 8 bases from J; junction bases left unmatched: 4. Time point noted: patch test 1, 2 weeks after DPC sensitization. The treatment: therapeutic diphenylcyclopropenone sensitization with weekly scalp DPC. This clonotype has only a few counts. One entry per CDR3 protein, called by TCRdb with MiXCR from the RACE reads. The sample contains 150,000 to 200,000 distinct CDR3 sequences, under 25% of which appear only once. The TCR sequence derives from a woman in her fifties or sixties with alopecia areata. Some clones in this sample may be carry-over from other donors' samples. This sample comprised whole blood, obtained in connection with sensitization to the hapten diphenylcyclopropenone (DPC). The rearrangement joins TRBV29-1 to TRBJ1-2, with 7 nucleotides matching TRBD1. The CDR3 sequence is CSVARGNGYTF. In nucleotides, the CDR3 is TGCAGCGTTGCCAGGGGGAACGGCTACACCTTC.